Listed here are 14 T cell receptor beta chains from one sample, sequenced in a study of T cell repertoires in cytomegalovirus infection. A single record per CDR3 protein comes from TCRdb applying MiXCR to the reads. The sample has 300,000 or so distinct CDR3 sequences, roughly 23% seen once. The sequenced sample was PBMCs. Receptors originate from a human donor in good health (CMV status not recorded). Some clones in this sample may be carry-over from other donors' samples.

This clonotype appeared a few times. The rearrangement uses TRBV6-6 and TRBJ1-5, with TRBD1 as a possible D gene (6 bases). Trimming pared 5 bases from V and 7 bases from J, leaving 21 bases between. The length of the CDR3 is 16 residues. CDR1 MNHNY and CDR2 SVGAGI come from the germline V gene (reference sequence). The CDR3 spells CASSDALQGVRQPQHF. The DNA of the CDR3 is TGTGCCAGCAGTGACGCCCTACAGGGAGTGAGGCAGCCCCAGCATTTT.

This clonotype was seen a handful of times. The V and J genes are TRBV2 and TRBJ2-5; perhaps TRBD2 as D (6 bases). Deletions cut 8 bases from V and 2 bases from J, with 12 bases between. Germline V CDR1 and CDR2: SNHLY, FYNNEI. The CDR3 sequence is 13 residues long. CDR3 residues: CASRLDYQETQYF. CDR3 in DNA: TGTGCCAGCCGCTTGGACTATCAAGAGACCCAGTACTTC.

The chain carries TRBV28 and TRBJ2-7, with D unclear. CDR3 size: 13 residues. V lost 3 bases, J lost 3 bases, and 9 bases lay in between. The V gene's germline CDR1 is MDHEN and CDR2 SYDVKM. The CDR3 DNA reads as TGTGCCAGCAGTTTCGTCGGAATCTACGAGCAGTACTTC. Residues: CASSFVGIYEQYF. Full variable domain (rest looked up from reference TRBV28 and TRBJ2-7): DVKVTQSSRYLVKRTGEKVFLECVQDMDHENMFWYRQDPGLGLRLIYFSYDVKMKEKGDIPEGYSVSREKKERFSLILESASTNQTSMYLCASSFVGIYEQYFGPGTRLTVT.

This clonotype was picked up many times. This chain connects TRBV7-2 to TRBJ2-7; maybe TRBD1 (6 bases). The CDR3 totals 14 residues. The V gene lost 6 bases and the J gene lost 2 bases, with 14 bases spanning the gap. CDR1 is SGHTA and CDR2 is FQGNSA in the germline V gene. The CDR3, as DNA: TGTGCCAGCAGTGAAGGGGGTTTGGCCTACGAGCAGTACTTC. It codes for CASSEGGLAYEQYF.

This clonotype was observed a handful of times. Compared with germline, one end of the junction differs, possibly owing to a read error. The V gene is TRBV15, the J gene TRBJ1-5; D might be TRBD1 (6 bases). Germline V gene sequence: CDR1 LNHNV, CDR2 YYDKDF (reference sequence). CDR3 length: 16 residues. The CDR3 protein is CATSGDGGAVGQPQHF. DNA for the CDR3: TGTGCCACCAGCGGAGATGGGGGGGCGGTGGGGCAGCCCCAGCATTTT.

V usage is TRBV5-1 and J usage is TRBJ2-1; 11 bases map to TRBD2. Germline CDR1 SGHRS, CDR2 YFSETQ. This CDR3 is 15 amino acids long. V lost 4 bases and J lost 4; bases outside the gene matches: 4. CDR3 sequence (DNA): TGCGCCAGCAGCAATGGACTAGCGGGTTACAATGAGCAGTTCTTC. Amino acid sequence: CASSNGLAGYNEQFF.

CDR3 amino acids: CASRRGQAFF. The CDR3 bases are TGTGCCAGCCGCAGGGGCCAAGCTTTCTTT. This sequence joins TRBV28 and TRBJ1-1; a weak D match, TRBD1 (6 bases). Trimming left V 8 bases short and J 9 bases short, with 10 bases between. Germline lookup yields CDR1 MDHEN and CDR2 SYDVKM. The CDR3 sequence is 10 residues long.

In its sample, this clonotype was seen a few times. The rearrangement links TRBV14 to TRBJ2-1, with 9 positions matching TRBD2. This CDR3 spans 17 amino acids. Germline values: CDR1 SGHDN, CDR2 FVKESK. With V trimmed by 4 bases and J by 0 bases, 7 bases remained unmatched. DNA for the CDR3: TGTGCCAGCAGCCGCCCGGGACTAGCTATCTCCTACAATGAGCAGTTCTTC. The encoded protein is CASSRPGLAISYNEQFF. Using reference TRBV14 and TRBJ2-1 for the parts outside the CDR3, the full variable domain is EAGVTQFPSHSVIEKGQTVTLRCDPISGHDNLYWYRRVMGKEIKFLLHFVKESKQDESGMPNNRFLAERTGGTYSTLKVQPAELEDSGVYFCASSRPGLAISYNEQFFGPGTRLTVL.

This chain connects TRBV28 to TRBJ2-1; 8 nucleotides align to TRBD2. The V gene's germline CDR1 is MDHEN and CDR2 SYDVKM. The CDR3 has 12 residues. With V trimmed by 5 bases and J by 16 bases, 10 bases remained unmatched. The chain's CDR3 is CASSPPGLEDFF. The CDR3 coding sequence is TGTGCCAGCAGTCCCCCGGGACTAGAGGACTTCTTC.

The chain has TRBV29-1 and TRBJ2-7; D unclear. Germline assignment: CDR1 SQVTM and CDR2 ANQGSEA. Deletions cut 0 bases from V and 0 bases from J, with 9 bases between. The CDR3 loop spans 14 amino acids. The CDR3 DNA is TGCAGCGTTGAAGATCGCGGCAGCTCCTACGAGCAGTACTTC. It specifies CSVEDRGSSYEQYF.

The chain links TRBV20-1 to TRBJ2-1; 8 nucleotides match TRBD1. CDR1 and CDR2 from the germline V gene are DFQATT and SNEGSKA (reference sequence). The CDR3 is 15 residues long. J lost 2 bases, V lost 5 bases, and 8 bases had no gene match. CDR3 sequence (DNA): TGCAGTGCTTCCTCCGGACAGGGCCCCTACAATGAGCAGTTCTTC. This sequence encodes CSASSGQGPYNEQFF.

The rearrangement joins TRBV12-3 or TRBV12-4 to TRBJ1-4; TRBD1 matches at 8 bases. This CDR3 region has 14 residues. V shed 3 bases, J shed 5 bases, and the junction held 2 bases outside the gene matches. The CDR3 here is CASSFSGGNEKLFF. The CDR3 nucleotides read TGTGCCAGCAGTTTTTCAGGGGGCAATGAAAAACTGTTTTTT.

This clonotype has just a few counts. This CDR3 reads CSVEGGDGYTF. In DNA, the CDR3 is TGCAGCGTTGAAGGGGGCGACGGCTACACCTTC. The rearrangement joins TRBV29-1 to TRBJ1-2, with TRBD1 as a possible D gene (5 bases). CDR3 length: 11 residues. Germline lookup yields CDR1 SQVTM and CDR2 ANQGSEA. V lost 1 base, J lost 8 bases, and 8 bases lay in between.

This chain connects TRBV5-4 to TRBJ2-1; D ambiguous. This CDR3 is built from 13 residues. The germline gives CDR1 SGHNT, CDR2 YYREEE (reference sequence). Trimming removed 2 bases from V and 6 bases from J, with 9 bases in between. The chain's CDR3 is CASSFALGNEQFF. CDR3 bases: TGTGCCAGCAGCTTCGCCCTGGGCAATGAGCAGTTCTTC.